These 5 T cell receptor beta chains originate from one sample sequenced in a study of cytomegalovirus exposure and HLA in healthy donors. This PCR relied on a set of 60 Vbeta primers and 13 Jbeta primers. Sequencing used immunoSEQ multiplex PCR; TCRdb keeps in-frame clones, though not all of them. The sample's table shows 75,000 to 85,000 clones. Sequencing was carried out using PBMCs. These TCRs come from a man aged 50 to 59 in good health and CMV-seronegative.

The rearrangement uses TRBV28 and TRBJ1-1, with D possibly being TRBD1 (5 bases). The CDR3 extends over 15 amino acids. Trimming took off 10 bases at V and 4 bases at J, with 22 bases between the two ends. Germline CDR1 reads MDHEN; CDR2 reads SYDVKM. CDR3 sequence (DNA): TGTGCCATTTCTTTAATGGGGGGGAGTCTCACTGAAGCTTTCTTT. Amino acids: CAISLMGGSLTEAFF. The full variable domain, rest sourced from reference TRBV28 and TRBJ1-1, is DVKVTQSSRYLVKRTGEKVFLECVQDMDHENMFWYRQDPGLGLRLIYFSYDVKMKEKGDIPEGYSVSREKKERFSLILESASTNQTSMYLCAISLMGGSLTEAFFGQGTRLTVV.

The chain has TRBV6-6 and TRBJ1-5; D call uncertain. Germline CDR1 MNHNY, CDR2 SVGAGI (reference sequence). The CDR3 runs 12 residues. V lost 7 bases to trimming and J lost 0 bases, with 4 bases between them. The CDR3 sequence is CASTVSNQPQHF. For the CDR3, the DNA is TGTGCCAGCACCGTTAGCAATCAGCCCCAGCATTTT.

This chain links TRBV5-1 with TRBJ2-5; 7 positions agree with TRBD1. Germline assignment: CDR1 SGHRS and CDR2 YFSETQ. There are 15 residues in the CDR3. Trimming took 4 bases from V and 3 from J; bases not matched to a gene: 9. The CDR3 region is CASSQTGQLKETQYF. The CDR3 coding sequence is TGCGCCAGCAGCCAAACGGGACAGCTTAAAGAGACCCAGTACTTC. The whole variable domain, filled in from reference TRBV5-1 and TRBJ2-5, reads KAGVTQTPRYLIKTRGQQVTLSCSPISGHRSVSWYQQTPGQGLQFLFEYFSETQRNKGNFPGRFSGRQFSNSRSEMNVSTLELGDSALYLCASSQTGQLKETQYFGPGTRLLVL.

This rearrangement joins TRBV13 to TRBJ2-1, with D possibly matching TRBD1 (5 bases). Per the germline V gene, CDR1 is PRHDT and CDR2 is FYEKMQ (reference sequence). This CDR3 contains 15 residues. The ends were cut back, 5 bases at V and 8 bases at J, with 19 bases in the middle. The CDR3 nucleotides are TGTGCCAGCAGCCCTACAGGTTTCCGGGCCGATGAGCAGTTCTTC. Amino acids: CASSPTGFRADEQFF.

The chain has TRBV27 and TRBJ2-5; D call uncertain. V shed 7 bases and J shed 7 bases, with 16 bases lying between them. Germline V CDR1 and CDR2: MNHEY, SMNVEV (reference sequence). This CDR3 comprises 13 residues. CDR3 DNA sequence: TGTGCCAGCATAAATTCGAGGTTAGGGACCCAGTACTTC. Translated: CASINSRLGTQYF.